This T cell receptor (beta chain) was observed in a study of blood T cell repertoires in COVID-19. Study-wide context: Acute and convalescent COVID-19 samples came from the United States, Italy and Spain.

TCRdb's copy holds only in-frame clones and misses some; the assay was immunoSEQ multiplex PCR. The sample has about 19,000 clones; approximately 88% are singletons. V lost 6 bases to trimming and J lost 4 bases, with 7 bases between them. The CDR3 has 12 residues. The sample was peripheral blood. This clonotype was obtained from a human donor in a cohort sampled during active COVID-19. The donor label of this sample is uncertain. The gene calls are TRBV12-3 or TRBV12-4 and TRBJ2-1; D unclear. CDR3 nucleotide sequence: TGTGCCAGCAGGCCTAGTTACAATGAGCAGTTCTTC. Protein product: CASRPSYNEQFF.